This T cell receptor beta chain comes out of a study of OX40 agonist ivuxolimab in advanced cancers. Background on the study: Patients were dosed with the agonistic anti-OX40 (CD134) antibody ivuxolimab. It was permissible to have had prior anti-PD-1, anti-PD-L1 or anti-CTLA-4 therapy, and about 40% had some. Intravenous ivuxolimab was administered to patients every 2 weeks at 0.01 to 10 mg/kg. Study observations and caveats: With doses of 0.1-3.0 mg/kg, partial responders showed among the lowest clonal expansion.

Losses at the gene ends were 3 bases for V and 3 bases for J; bases not matched to a gene: 1. The length of the CDR3 is 13 residues. Germline CDR1 SGHRS, CDR2 YFSETQ. On this clone: The antigen remains undetermined. At the DNA level, this CDR3 is encoded by other sequences in the same sample as well.

Method: immunoSEQ multiplex PCR; TCRdb's copy keeps in-frame clones and lacks some. The sample yields 53,000 or so clones, around 85% seen once. V and J are TRBV5-1 and TRBJ2-5; 8 positions match TRBD2. This TCR derives from an adult with an advanced solid tumor such as melanoma, head and neck, liver or kidney cancer. The material was CD4+ or CD8+ T cells sorted from blood, obtained in a trial of the OX40 agonist ivuxolimab. The CDR3 here is CASSSGLEETQYF. The CDR3 bases are TGCGCCAGCAGCTCGGGACTAGAAGAGACCCAGTACTTC.